These T cell receptor beta chains were read from a single sample in a study of cytomegalovirus exposure and HLA in healthy donors. TCRdb's copy holds only in-frame clones and misses some; the assay was immunoSEQ multiplex PCR. The profile shows approximately 140,000 clones, approximately 80% of them singletons. Material: PBMCs. The receptors were gathered from a male donor in good health and CMV-seronegative. The CDR3 runs from the conserved cysteine through the conserved F or W. The order of the fields is J gene, clone size, D gene, V gene, CDR3 protein, CDR3 DNA. D genes are given only for firm matches. Size values are once, few and many counts, or a class for expanded clones, and some rows have none.

J: TRBJ1-2
size: once
D: TRBD1
V: TRBV2
CDR3: CASSLRQGSSYGYTF
DNA: TGTGCCAGCAGTCTTCGACAGGGAAGTAGCTATGGCTACACCTTC

J: TRBJ1-6
size: NA
D: NA
V: TRBV13
CDR3: CASSFGQPDSPLHF
DNA: TGTGCCAGCAGCTTCGGACAGCCCGATTCACCCCTCCACTTT

J: TRBJ2-1
size: NA
D: TRBD2
V: TRBV6-6
CDR3: CASSYKAGGQNEQFF
DNA: TGTGCCAGCAGTTACAAAGCGGGGGGGCAGAATGAGCAGTTCTTC

J: TRBJ2-1
size: few
D: NA
V: TRBV7-2
CDR3: CASSLEDFGEQFF
DNA: TGTGCCAGCAGCTTAGAGGACTTTGGTGAGCAGTTCTTC

J: TRBJ1-1
size: NA
D: NA
V: TRBV5-1
CDR3: CASSLESSTEAFF
DNA: TGCGCCAGCAGCTTGGAGAGTAGTACTGAAGCTTTCTTT

J: TRBJ1-4
size: NA
D: NA
V: TRBV29-1
CDR3: CSVAGGWDEKLFF
DNA: TGCAGCGTTGCCGGGGGGTGGGATGAAAAACTGTTTTTT

J: TRBJ1-1
size: NA
D: TRBD1
V: TRBV18
CDR3: CASSPQGQAAEAFF
DNA: TGTGCCAGCTCACCACAGGGACAGGCGGCTGAAGCTTTCTTT

J: TRBJ2-3
size: NA
D: NA
V: TRBV10-1
CDR3: CASSDLTDSTDTQYF
DNA: TGCGCCAGCAGTGACCTCACAGATAGCACAGATACGCAGTATTTT

J: TRBJ1-1
size: NA
D: NA
V: TRBV7-2
CDR3: CASSVRGGVEAFF
DNA: TGTGCCAGCAGCGTCCGGGGGGGTGTTGAAGCTTTCTTT

J: TRBJ1-1
size: NA
D: NA
V: TRBV7-8
CDR3: CASSLLGAGTEAFF
DNA: TGTGCCAGCAGCTTATTAGGGGCCGGCACTGAAGCTTTCTTT

J: TRBJ2-5
size: NA
D: NA
V: TRBV7-7
CDR3: CASSHRLQETQYF
DNA: TGTGCTAGCAGCCACAGGCTCCAAGAGACCCAGTACTTC

J: TRBJ1-1
size: few
D: NA
V: TRBV30
CDR3: CAWTVGGGAFF
DNA: TGTGCCTGGACGGTGGGAGGGGGGGCTTTCTTT

J: TRBJ1-2
size: NA
D: TRBD1
V: TRBV7-2
CDR3: CASSWDREGGYTF
DNA: TGTGCCAGCAGCTGGGACAGGGAGGGCGGCTACACCTTC

J: TRBJ2-7
size: few
D: NA
V: TRBV2
CDR3: CASAAPVVILTYEQYF
DNA: TGTGCCAGCGCGGCACCAGTAGTGATTCTTACCTACGAGCAGTACTTC

J: TRBJ2-5
size: NA
D: NA
V: TRBV4-2
CDR3: CASSQEVAVSGETQYF
DNA: TGTGCCAGCAGCCAAGAAGTAGCGGTCTCAGGGGAGACCCAGTACTTC

J: TRBJ2-1
size: NA
D: NA
V: TRBV18
CDR3: CASSPEEGTYNGQFF
DNA: TGTGCCAGCTCACCTGAAGAGGGAACCTACAATGGGCAGTTCTTC

J: TRBJ2-5
size: NA
D: TRBD2
V: TRBV27
CDR3: CASSWGLAGGTQYF
DNA: TGTGCCAGCAGTTGGGGACTAGCGGGGGGGACCCAGTACTTC

J: TRBJ1-6
size: NA
D: TRBD1
V: TRBV30
CDR3: CAWDLTGWDSPLHF
DNA: TGTGCCTGGGACCTGACAGGGTGGGATTCACCCCTCCACTTT

J: TRBJ1-2
size: NA
D: TRBD1
V: TRBV11-2
CDR3: CASSLDRKGAYGYTF
DNA: TGTGCCAGCAGCTTAGATCGGAAGGGGGCCTATGGCTACACCTTC

J: TRBJ2-7
size: few
D: NA
V: TRBV6-5
CDR3: CASSPEGDPSYEQYF
DNA: TGTGCCAGCAGTCCCGAGGGGGATCCCTCCTACGAGCAGTACTTC

J: TRBJ1-2
size: NA
D: TRBD1
V: TRBV5-1
CDR3: CASSPGDRGRVYGYTF
DNA: TGCGCCAGCAGCCCTGGGGACAGGGGGAGAGTCTATGGCTACACCTTC

J: TRBJ2-1
size: NA
D: NA
V: TRBV5-1
CDR3: CASSLEARRNEQFF
DNA: TGCGCCAGCAGCTTGGAGGCTCGGCGGAATGAGCAGTTCTTC

J: TRBJ1-6
size: NA
D: NA
V: TRBV5-1
CDR3: CASSLLSSVPSPLHF
DNA: TGCGCCAGCAGCTTGCTCAGTTCCGTGCCATCACCCCTCCACTTT

J: TRBJ2-5
size: NA
D: TRBD2
V: TRBV4-2
CDR3: CASSQDPGGARGTRETQYF
DNA: TGTGCCAGCAGCCAAGATCCCGGGGGGGCCCGGGGTACAAGAGAGACCCAGTACTTC

J: TRBJ1-1
size: NA
D: NA
V: TRBV7-8
CDR3: CASSLAPRGGTEAFF
DNA: TGTGCCAGCAGCTTAGCGCCCAGGGGAGGGACTGAAGCTTTCTTT

J: TRBJ2-5
size: NA
D: TRBD2
V: TRBV10-2
CDR3: CASSAASGGETQYF
DNA: TGCGCCAGCAGTGCCGCTAGCGGGGGCGAGACCCAGTACTTC

J: TRBJ2-1
size: NA
D: NA
V: TRBV7-2
CDR3: CASSLEGGLPYNEQFF
DNA: TGTGCCAGCAGCTTAGAGGGGGGACTACCCTACAATGAGCAGTTCTTC

J: TRBJ2-7
size: NA
D: NA
V: TRBV5-5
CDR3: CASSLYGEQYF
DNA: TGTGCCAGCAGCTTATACGGGGAGCAGTACTTC

J: TRBJ1-5
size: NA
D: NA
V: TRBV28
CDR3: CASTRGSNQPQHF
DNA: TGTGCCAGCACTAGGGGCTCTAATCAGCCCCAGCATTTT

J: TRBJ2-3
size: NA
D: NA
V: TRBV4-2
CDR3: CASSQGQTFSTDTQYF
DNA: TGTGCCAGCAGCCAAGGACAGACTTTTAGCACAGATACGCAGTATTTT

J: TRBJ1-5
size: NA
D: NA
V: TRBV4-1
CDR3: CASSQAGSNQPQHF
DNA: TGCGCCAGCAGCCAAGCAGGTAGCAATCAGCCCCAGCATTTT

J: TRBJ1-2
size: NA
D: NA
V: TRBV4-2
CDR3: CASSQDLTVYGYTF
DNA: TGTGCCAGCAGCCAAGACCTAACGGTTTATGGCTACACCTTC

J: TRBJ1-5
size: NA
D: NA
V: TRBV2
CDR3: CASRDGGGGGNQPQHF
DNA: TGTGCCAGCAGGGACGGGGGAGGCGGGGGCAATCAGCCCCAGCATTTT

J: TRBJ1-6
size: once
D: NA
V: TRBV6-1
CDR3: CASTFAAQGNSPLHF
DNA: TGTGCCTCAACATTCGCCGCCCAGGGAAATTCACCCCTCCACTTT

J: TRBJ1-2
size: NA
D: NA
V: TRBV27
CDR3: CASSSTWGLYGYTF
DNA: TGTGCCAGCAGTTCCACCTGGGGGCTCTATGGCTACACCTTC

J: TRBJ1-1
size: many
D: NA
V: TRBV2
CDR3: CATTWDKPTEAFF
DNA: TGTGCCACCACCTGGGACAAACCGACTGAAGCTTTCTTT

J: TRBJ2-1
size: NA
D: TRBD2
V: TRBV27
CDR3: CASSPNTGGNEQFF
DNA: TGTGCCAGCAGTCCTAACACGGGGGGCAATGAGCAGTTCTTC

J: TRBJ1-5
size: NA
D: NA
V: TRBV21-1
CDR3: CASSAARGGMPQHF
DNA: TGTGCCAGCAGCGCAGCGCGGGGCGGTATGCCCCAGCATTTT

J: TRBJ2-3
size: NA
D: TRBD2
V: TRBV7-9
CDR3: CASSLHGTSGGTQYF
DNA: TGTGCCAGCAGCTTACATGGGACTAGCGGGGGGACGCAGTATTTT

J: TRBJ2-7
size: NA
D: TRBD2
V: TRBV7-8
CDR3: CASSLSRWGATSGEYEQYF
DNA: TGTGCCAGCAGCTTATCTCGGTGGGGGGCGACTAGCGGGGAATACGAGCAGTACTTC

J: TRBJ1-6
size: NA
D: NA
V: TRBV6-5
CDR3: CASSPESDYNSPLHF
DNA: TGTGCCAGCAGCCCCGAGTCCGACTATAATTCACCCCTCCACTTT

J: TRBJ1-2
size: NA
D: TRBD1
V: TRBV2
CDR3: CASKVTGGSGGYTF
DNA: TGTGCCAGCAAAGTCACAGGGGGGTCGGGTGGCTACACCTTC

J: TRBJ1-3
size: NA
D: TRBD1
V: TRBV6-1
CDR3: CASRVTGVGNTIYF
DNA: TGTGCCAGCAGGGTGACAGGGGTTGGAAACACCATATATTTT

J: TRBJ1-5
size: NA
D: NA
V: TRBV2
CDR3: CASRDDTPNQPQHF
DNA: TGTGCCAGCAGGGATGACACCCCCAATCAGCCCCAGCATTTT

J: TRBJ2-2
size: NA
D: NA
V: TRBV7-2
CDR3: CASSIRQATGELFF
DNA: TGTGCCAGCAGCATTAGACAGGCTACCGGGGAGCTGTTTTTT

J: TRBJ2-7
size: few
D: NA
V: TRBV11-2
CDR3: CASSLDGGEVTYEQYF
DNA: TGTGCCAGCAGCTTAGACGGCGGGGAGGTCACCTACGAGCAGTACTTC

J: TRBJ1-1
size: NA
D: NA
V: TRBV11-2
CDR3: CASSDLVETMAFF
DNA: TGTGCCAGCAGCGACCTGGTAGAGACTATGGCTTTCTTT

J: TRBJ2-5
size: NA
D: NA
V: TRBV10-1
CDR3: CASSEEGEETQYF
DNA: TGCGCCAGCAGTGAGGAGGGAGAGGAGACCCAGTACTTC